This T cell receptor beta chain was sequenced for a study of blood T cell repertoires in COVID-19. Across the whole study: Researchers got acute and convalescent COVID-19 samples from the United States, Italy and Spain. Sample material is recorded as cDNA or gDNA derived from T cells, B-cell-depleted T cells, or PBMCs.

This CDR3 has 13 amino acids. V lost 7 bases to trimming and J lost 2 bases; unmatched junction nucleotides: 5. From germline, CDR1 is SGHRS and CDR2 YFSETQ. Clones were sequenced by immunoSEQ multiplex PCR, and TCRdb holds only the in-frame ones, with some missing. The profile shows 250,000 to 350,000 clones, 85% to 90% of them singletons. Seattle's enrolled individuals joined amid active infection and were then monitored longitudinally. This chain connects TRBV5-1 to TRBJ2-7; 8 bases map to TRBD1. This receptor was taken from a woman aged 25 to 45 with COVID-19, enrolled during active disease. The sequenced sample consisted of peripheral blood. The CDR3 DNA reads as TGCGCCAGCGGGACAGGTGGAGCCTACGAGCAGTACTTC. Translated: CASGTGGAYEQYF. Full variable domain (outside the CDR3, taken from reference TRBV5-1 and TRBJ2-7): KAGVTQTPRYLIKTRGQQVTLSCSPISGHRSVSWYQQTPGQGLQFLFEYFSETQRNKGNFPGRFSGRQFSNSRSEMNVSTLELGDSALYLCASGTGGAYEQYFGPGTRLTVT.